The source of this T cell receptor (beta chain) is a study of blood T cell repertoires in COVID-19. Generated by immunoSEQ multiplex PCR, the TCRdb table keeps only in-frame clones and is missing some. The sample lists some 180,000 clones, roughly 78% occurring once. The CDR3 extends over 16 amino acids. Germline V gene sequence: CDR1 SGHTS, CDR2 YDEGEE. The trim removed 0 bases at V and 9 bases at J, leaving 12 bases unmatched. The source is a woman aged 80 or over with active or convalescent COVID-19. Material for sequencing was peripheral blood. The chain links TRBV5-8 to TRBJ2-4; TRBD1 matches at 7 bases. Written as DNA, the CDR3 is TGTGCCAGCAGCTTGGAATTAGGGGGCGTTCGGGGCATTCAGTACTTC. It translates to CASSLELGGVRGIQYF.